One and the same sample provided the 16 T cell receptor beta chains below, sequenced in a study of monozygotic twins with inflammatory bowel disease. Following a re-call of the 5' RACE reads, TCRdb has one entry per CDR3 protein and lacks DNA. The sample holds fewer than 350,000 distinct CDR3 sequences. Sequenced input: blood. The source of these receptors is a human donor with ulcerative colitis or Crohn's disease, or a healthy co-twin of an affected twin (not recorded which).

The CDR3 loop reads CASSVGEKLFF. The chain links TRBV2 to TRBJ1-4. The CDR3 is 11 residues long. Germline V gene sequence: CDR1 SNHLY, CDR2 FYNNEI.

The chain carries TRBV6-1 and TRBJ2-2. This CDR3 is built from 11 residues. CDR1 MNHNS and CDR2 SASEGT come from the germline V gene. CDR3 sequence: CARVWGWELFF.

The rearrangement links TRBV6-2 or TRBV6-3 to TRBJ2-7. The CDR3 sequence is 15 residues long. CDR1 and CDR2 (germline): MNHEY, SVGEGT. CDR3 region: CASSSGPSTSYEQYF.

J is TRBJ1-6 and V is TRBV18; lacking DNA, the TRBD1 call made by TCRdb goes unchecked. The CDR3 is 16 amino acids. The germline gives CDR1 KGHSH, CDR2 LQKENI. CDR3: CASSRSRASYNSPLHF.

J is TRBJ2-1 and V is TRBV5-1; TCRdb's D call, TRBD1, is unchecked because there is no DNA. This CDR3 is built from 15 residues. Germline V CDR1 and CDR2: SGHRS, YFSETQ. The CDR3 loop is CASSLADRRDNEQFF.

The rearrangement links TRBV2 to TRBJ2-7. Germline lookup yields CDR1 SNHLY and CDR2 FYNNEI. CDR3 length: 12 residues. The CDR3 protein is CASRETPYEQYF.

The J gene is TRBJ1-1, the V gene TRBV4-3. The CDR3 has 13 amino acids. Germline values: CDR1 LGHNA, CDR2 YSLEER. The CDR3 reads CASSQGQRDEAFF.

This rearrangement joins TRBV10-1 to TRBJ2-3; TCRdb proposes TRBD1, but this gene call is untestable without DNA. Germline CDR1 and CDR2: WNHNN and SYGVQD (reference sequence). There are 19 residues in the CDR3. This CDR3 is CASLILGDRGSVDTDTQYF.

The chain has TRBV20-1 and TRBJ1-2; TCRdb selects TRBD1, and the lack of DNA leaves this call unchecked. Per the germline V gene, CDR1 is DFQATT and CDR2 is SNEGSKA (reference sequence). The CDR3 is 14 amino acids. The CDR3 region is CSARDGQGGYGYTF.

The chain couples TRBV4-1 to TRBJ2-2; TCRdb's D call, TRBD2, is unchecked because there is no DNA. This CDR3 has 15 amino acids. CDR1 MGHRA and CDR2 YSYEKL come from the germline V gene. CDR3: CASSSEGVGTGELFF.

The rearrangement uses TRBV4-1 and TRBJ1-1; TCRdb names TRBD1, which stays unverified in the absence of DNA. Germline V gives CDR1 MGHRA, CDR2 YSYEKL. This CDR3 has 17 amino acids. CDR3 protein: CASSQYFPGQRNTEAFF.

Here the CDR3 reads CAISDTSGGPDGPNNEQFF. The V call is TRBV10-3, the J call TRBJ2-1; the D gene TCRdb calls, TRBD2, cannot be checked with no DNA. This CDR3 is 19 amino acids long. The V gene's germline CDR1 is ENHRY and CDR2 SYGVKD.

The genes are TRBV18 and TRBJ1-1; absent DNA, TCRdb's TRBD1 call cannot be checked. The CDR3 has 15 amino acids. Germline CDR1 KGHSH, CDR2 LQKENI. CDR3 loop: CASSQGQGGGTEAFF.

The gene calls are TRBV11-2 and TRBJ2-5; TCRdb calls TRBD2, which cannot be checked without DNA. CDR3 size: 16 residues. Germline CDR1 is SGHAT and CDR2 is FQNNGV. The CDR3 reads CASSLQQRGGRETQYF.

CDR3 protein: CASSLVPDLNQPQHF. This sequence joins TRBV5-1 and TRBJ1-5. CDR1 is SGHRS, CDR2 YFSETQ, per germline. The CDR3 has 15 amino acids.

The chain joins TRBV4-1 to TRBJ2-3; TCRdb lists TRBD1, though no DNA is available to test this call. The CDR3 sequence is 18 residues long. Germline values: CDR1 MGHRA, CDR2 YSYEKL. CDR3 protein: CASSQDLSIGQGADTQYF.